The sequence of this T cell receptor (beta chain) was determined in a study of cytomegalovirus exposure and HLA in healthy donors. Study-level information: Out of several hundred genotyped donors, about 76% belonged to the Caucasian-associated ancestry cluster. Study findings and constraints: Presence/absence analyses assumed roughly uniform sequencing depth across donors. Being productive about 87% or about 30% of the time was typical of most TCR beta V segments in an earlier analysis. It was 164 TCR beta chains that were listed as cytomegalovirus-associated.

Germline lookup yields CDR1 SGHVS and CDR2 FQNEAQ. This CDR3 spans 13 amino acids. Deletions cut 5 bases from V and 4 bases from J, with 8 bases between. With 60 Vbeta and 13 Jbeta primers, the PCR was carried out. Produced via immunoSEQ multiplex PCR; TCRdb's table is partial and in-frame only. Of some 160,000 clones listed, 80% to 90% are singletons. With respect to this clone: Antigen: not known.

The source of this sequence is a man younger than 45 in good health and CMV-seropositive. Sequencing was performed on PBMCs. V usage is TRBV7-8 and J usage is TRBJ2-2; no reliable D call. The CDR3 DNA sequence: TGTGCCAGCAGCCCCCCCCGCACCGGGGAGCTGTTTTTT. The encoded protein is CASSPPRTGELFF.